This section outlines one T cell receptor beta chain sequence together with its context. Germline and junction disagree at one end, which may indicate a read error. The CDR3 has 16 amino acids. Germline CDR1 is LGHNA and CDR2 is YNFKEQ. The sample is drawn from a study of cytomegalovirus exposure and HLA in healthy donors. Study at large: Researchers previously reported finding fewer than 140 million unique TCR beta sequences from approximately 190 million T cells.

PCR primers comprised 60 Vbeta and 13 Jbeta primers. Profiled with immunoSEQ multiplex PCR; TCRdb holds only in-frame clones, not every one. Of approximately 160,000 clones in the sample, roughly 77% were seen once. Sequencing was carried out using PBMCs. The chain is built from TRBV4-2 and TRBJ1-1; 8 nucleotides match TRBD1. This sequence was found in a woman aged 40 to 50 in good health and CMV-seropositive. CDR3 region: CASRQDPGQGRTEAFF. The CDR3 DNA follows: TGTGCCAGCAGACAAGACCCCGGACAGGGTCGGACTGAAGCTTTCTTT.